Sequencing of this T cell receptor (beta chain) was carried out in a study of CD8 T cells in ankylosing spondylitis (dated by TCRdb to about 2017). As for the study more broadly: The study set out to find disease-linked TCR variants by profiling T cell receptor beta repertoires in ankylosing spondylitis patients and healthy donors. The whole study cohort included 95 to 130 healthy donors and 25 ankylosing spondylitis patients. Peripheral blood was sampled, and synovial fluid was additionally collected from ankylosing spondylitis patients. Study-wide findings and limitations: A TCR beta motif of eight highly homologous amino acid variants appeared characteristic of blood from ankylosing spondylitis patients. Some TCR beta motif variants had previously been reported in synovial fluid and blood of reactive arthritis patients, which suggested common disease-initiation mechanisms. In peripheral blood, the disease-linked clones were found at relatively low frequencies and had a CD8+ phenotype. The disease-linked clones were reported as significantly enriched in matched synovial fluid samples from ankylosing spondylitis patients.

This clonotype has at least ten counts. It has no known antigen specificity. No much larger clone is present one base from it, and per-base qualities are unavailable. The sequencer listed for this sample is Illumina HiSeq 2500. Quantitative 5'-RACE with molecular barcodes was used to prepare TCR beta libraries. On the study's bioinformatics: To identify disease-linked TCR variants, a new computational method was used, one built on a probabilistic model of VDJ rearrangement. TCRdb trimmed the raw reads at Q25, called clones with MiXCR and kept productive beta chains. Rows with a matching CDR3 protein are joined into one entry that keeps the most common DNA and genes. What appears here as the V and J calls and clone size reflects TCRdb's work, not the paper's. For this sample there are fewer than 400,000 distinct CDR3 sequences; less than 9.5% appear just once. 14% to 15% of the sample rests with the top ten.

The sequence was collected from a male donor with ankylosing spondylitis. Sequencing was performed on blood, either unsorted or a sorted T cell fraction (not recorded which).

The CDR3 protein is CASSDNYYEQYF. Here is the DNA: TGTGCCAGCAGTGATAACTACTACGAGCAGTACTTC. Here the chain combines TRBV2 and TRBJ2-7, with no reliable assignment of the D segment. Including cysteine and phenylalanine, the CDR3 has 12 amino acids. Here the CDR3 DNA is all that survives: 36 bases in frame from base 1. Trimming removed 3 bases from V and 3 bases from J, leaving 6 bases between the germline ends. CDR1 is given as SNHLY and CDR2 as FYNNEI, both from the germline V gene.